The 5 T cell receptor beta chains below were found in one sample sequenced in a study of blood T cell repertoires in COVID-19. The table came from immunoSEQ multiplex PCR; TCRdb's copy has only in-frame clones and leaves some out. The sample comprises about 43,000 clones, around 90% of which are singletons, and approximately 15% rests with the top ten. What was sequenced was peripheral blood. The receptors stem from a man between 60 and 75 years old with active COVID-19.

The CDR3 protein is CASSKGTQGSSYEQYF. The CDR3 region has the DNA TGTGCCAGCAGCAAAGGGACGCAGGGAAGCTCCTACGAGCAGTACTTC. V gene TRBV21-1 combines with J gene TRBJ2-7; whether TRBD1, the table's D call, matches the DNA was not checked. TRBV21-1 is flagged as a pseudogene. The CDR3 contains 16 residues.

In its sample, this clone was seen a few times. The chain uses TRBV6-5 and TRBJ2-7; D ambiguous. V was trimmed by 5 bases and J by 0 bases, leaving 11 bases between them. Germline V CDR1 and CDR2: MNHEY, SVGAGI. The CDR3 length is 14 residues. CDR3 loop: CASSPLSSSYEQYF. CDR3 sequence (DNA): TGTGCCAGCAGTCCCCTATCAAGCTCCTACGAGCAGTACTTC.

The CDR3 nucleotides read TGTGCCAGCAGCTTAGACAGGGAATATGGCTACACCTTC. Translation: CASSLDREYGYTF. The chain carries TRBV7-8 and TRBJ1-2; D is possibly TRBD1 (6 bases). CDR1 is SGHVS, CDR2 FQNEAQ, per germline. The CDR3 runs 13 residues. V shed 1 base and J shed 5 bases, with 8 bases lying between them. Complete variable domain (other parts from reference TRBV7-8 and TRBJ1-2): GAGVSQSPRYKVAKRGQDVALRCDPISGHVSLFWYQQALGQGPEFLTYFQNEAQLDKSGLPSDRFFAERPEGSVSTLKIQRTQQEDSAVYLCASSLDREYGYTFGSGTRLTVV.

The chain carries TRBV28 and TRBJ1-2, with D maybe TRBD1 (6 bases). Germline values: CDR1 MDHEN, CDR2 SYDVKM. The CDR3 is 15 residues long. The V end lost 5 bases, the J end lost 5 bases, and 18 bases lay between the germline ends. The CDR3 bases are TGTGCCAGCAGTCCACTGTTGGGGGCGGGTTATGGCTACACCTTC. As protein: CASSPLLGAGYGYTF.

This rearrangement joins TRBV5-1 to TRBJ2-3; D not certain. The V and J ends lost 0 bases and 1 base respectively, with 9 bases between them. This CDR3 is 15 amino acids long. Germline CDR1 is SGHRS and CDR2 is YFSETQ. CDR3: CASSLEYRGTDTQYF. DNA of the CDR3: TGCGCCAGCAGCTTGGAATACCGGGGCACAGATACGCAGTATTTT.